This TCR beta chain was observed in a study of T cells in women clearing cervical HPV infection. Study overall: Controls were women whose single incident HPV16 infection cleared within 12 months without precancer or cancer. Study-wide points: Effector/memory and HPV-specific T cells were not isolated, and association timing is unknown.

Trimming shortened V by 5 bases and J by 2 bases, and 15 bases separated the two germline ends. There are 15 residues in the CDR3. Genomic DNA, averaging approximately 1,200 ng per sample, yielded TCR beta CDR3 via immunoSEQ. The method was immunoSEQ multiplex PCR; TCRdb's version includes in-frame clones alone and lacks a portion of them. This listing includes under 45,000 clones. With regard to this clone: Its antigen is as yet unknown. The read halts 3 residues ahead of the CDR3 end, with the missing end drawn from the germline J gene.

The TCR comes from a woman between 18 and 70 years old with a cervical HPV16 infection that either progressed to CIN3+ or cleared (not recorded which). The J gene is TRBJ2-5, the V gene TRBV12-3 or TRBV12-4; possibly TRBD1 for D (6 bases). Sequencing was performed on blood buffy coat. The CDR3 protein is CASSNSGTPQETQYF. The sequenced CDR3 bases are TGTGCCAGCAGTAATAGTGGGACACCTCAAGAGACC.